This entry lists 21 T cell receptor beta chains sequenced from one sample in a study of T cells in women clearing cervical HPV infection. Produced via immunoSEQ multiplex PCR; TCRdb's table is partial and in-frame only. This table holds 20,000 or so clones. Sequencing input: blood buffy coat. These receptor sequences come from a woman aged 18-69 years with a cervical HPV16 infection that either progressed to CIN3+ or cleared (not recorded which).

Notes on this clone: The DNA ends 3 residues before the CDR3 does, and the rest of the CDR3 is filled in from the germline J gene. The chain uses TRBV9 and TRBJ2-3; D unclear. V was pared by 0 bases and J by 5 bases, with 7 bases between. CDR3 size: 13 residues. Germline CDR1 reads SGDLS; CDR2 reads YYNGEE. CDR3 DNA (partial): TGTGCCAGCAGCGTAGCTATCAAAGATACG. This translates into CASSVAIKDT. The full CDR3 protein is CASSVAIKDTQYF. The whole variable domain, filled in from reference TRBV9 and TRBJ2-3, reads DSGVTQTPKHLITATGQRVTLRCSPRSGDLSVYWYQQSLDQGLQFLIQYYNGEERAKGNILERFSAQQFPDLHSELNLSSLELGDSALYFCASSVAIKDTQYFGPGTRLTVL.

In the case of this clone: The CDR3 end is not reached by the read, which stops 3 residues before it; the germline J gene fills it in. The rearrangement joins TRBV11-2 to TRBJ2-5; 7 nucleotides agree with TRBD1. The V and J ends lost 0 bases and 2 bases, in that order; junction bases with no gene match: 3. From germline, CDR1 is SGHAT and CDR2 FQNNGV. CDR3 size: 15 residues. CDR3 protein: CASSLERGRQETQYF. CDR3 DNA, as far as it was read: TGTGCCAGCAGCTTAGAAAGGGGGCGACAAGAGACC.

Regarding this clone: The DNA ends 3 residues before the CDR3 does, and the rest of the CDR3 is filled in from the germline J gene. The chain is built from TRBV7-2 and TRBJ1-2; D gene uncertain. Germline-derived CDR1 and CDR2 are SGHTA and FQGNSA. This CDR3 is built from 15 residues. The CDR3 loop reads CASSSTSNPSYDYTF. CDR3 DNA, as far as it was read: TGTGCCAGCAGCTCCACTAGCAATCCCTCCTACGAC.

Of note for this clone: The read comes to an end 3 residues before the CDR3 does, leaving the germline J gene to fill in the end. This sequence joins TRBV20-1 and TRBJ2-3; D is ambiguous. Per the germline V gene, CDR1 is DFQATT and CDR2 is SNEGSKA (reference sequence). V dropped 2 bases and J dropped 4 bases, with 19 bases sitting between them. The CDR3 is 16 amino acids. The sequenced part of the CDR3 DNA is TGCAGTGCTAGACCCGCCTACAGCATCGGCGCAGATACG. It specifies CSARPAYSIGADT. The CDR3, in full, reads CSARPAYSIGADTQYF.

A note on this clone: The sequenced fragment ends 3 residues before the CDR3 boundary, so the rest is inferred from the germline J gene. The chain joins TRBV23-1 to TRBJ1-4; D is unresolved. TRBV23-1 is an ORF, and what it does is uncertain. Trimming removed 6 bases from V and 4 bases from J, with 24 bases in between. CDR3 length: 18 amino acids. Here the CDR3 reads CASSPPLGSRRINEKLFF. The DNA read from the CDR3 is TGCGCCAGCAGCCCTCCGTTGGGCAGCCGGCGAATTAATGAAAAA.

Comment on this clone: Germline is not matched at one junction end, which may reflect a read error. The read is 3 residues too short to cover the CDR3 end, so that end is filled in from the germline J gene. The chain uses TRBV7-7 and TRBJ2-1, with D possibly being TRBD1 (6 bases). The CDR3 is 18 residues long. The germline gives CDR1 SSHAT, CDR2 FNYEAQ (reference sequence). The CDR3 bases that were read are TGTGCTAGCAGCGACAATTCACAGGGTAGCGTCCCCTACAATGAG. It is translated as CASSDNSQGSVPYNE. From start to end, the CDR3 is CASSDNSQGSVPYNEQFF.

Points on this clone: Coverage ceases 3 residues before the CDR3 finishes, and the germline J gene fills in the end. The rearrangement uses TRBV6-2 or TRBV6-3 and TRBJ1-2; 7 bases fit TRBD1. The CDR3 extends over 16 amino acids. The trim removed 4 bases at V and 4 bases at J, leaving 12 bases unmatched. Germline V gives CDR1 MNHEY, CDR2 SVGEGT. CDR3 amino acids: CASSFTRQGHGYGYTF. The part of the CDR3 DNA that was read is TGTGCCAGCAGTTTCACCCGACAGGGCCACGGCTATGGC.

Comment on this clone: The read finishes 3 residues shy of the CDR3 end, and the germline J gene is used to complete it. The chain joins TRBV13 to TRBJ2-7; D possibly corresponds to TRBD2 (6 bases). Germline lookup yields CDR1 PRHDT and CDR2 FYEKMQ (reference sequence). V was pared by 6 bases and J by 2 bases, with 20 bases between. The CDR3 loop spans 16 amino acids. The sequenced CDR3 bases are TGTGCCAGCAGTCTAAAGCGCGGGACTCGTACCTACGAG. Its protein product is CASSLKRGTRTYE. The whole CDR3 sequence reads CASSLKRGTRTYEQYF.

Note on this clone: The read ends 3 residues shy of where the CDR3 ends; the end is completed using the germline J gene. The chain combines TRBV6-2 or TRBV6-3 with TRBJ2-7; 8 bases map to TRBD1. The CDR3 contains 15 residues. The V gene's germline CDR1 is MNHEY and CDR2 SVGEGT. V shed 6 bases and J 4 bases; nucleotides not matched to a gene: 11. CDR3 bases read: TGTGCCAGCAGGCAACAGCGGACAGGGAGGTACGAG. Translated, it gives CASRQQRTGRYE. The whole CDR3 is CASRQQRTGRYEQYF.

About this clone: Read sequence stops 3 residues before the CDR3 end, and the germline J gene provides the missing end. The chain employs TRBV4-1 and TRBJ2-3; maybe TRBD2 (6 bases). CDR3 length equals 17 residues. The ends were cut back, 0 bases at V and 4 bases at J, with 17 bases in the middle. Germline loops: CDR1 MGHRA, CDR2 YSYEKL. The CDR3 reads CASSQDDWGEKADTQYF. Partial CDR3 DNA: TGCGCCAGCAGCCAAGATGATTGGGGGGAGAAGGCAGATACG.

Comment on this clone: This CDR3 is also generated by other DNA sequences in the sample. The covered CDR3 bases are TGCAGCGTTGAGGGACAGACCGGAAACACC. This translates into CSVEGQTGNT. The complete CDR3 protein is CSVEGQTGNTIYF. V is TRBV29-1 and J is TRBJ1-3; 7 bases map to TRBD1. The CDR3 end lies 3 residues beyond the end of the read and is filled in from the germline J gene. This CDR3 spans 13 amino acids. The germline V gene encodes CDR1 SQVTM and CDR2 ANQGSEA. Trimming at V came to 3 bases and at J to 4 bases, leaving 3 bases not matched to a gene.

For this clone: The read gets to within 3 residues of the CDR3 end, and the germline J gene fills in the rest. The chain recombines TRBV11-2 with TRBJ2-3, with 8 bases matching TRBD2. The germline CDR1 and CDR2 sequences are SGHAT and FQNNGV. The CDR3 contains 14 residues. CDR3 residues: CASSLSGGKETQYF. CDR3 bases read: TGTGCCAGCAGCTTATCGGGGGGGAAAGAGACG. Using reference TRBV11-2 and TRBJ2-3 for the parts outside the CDR3, the full variable domain is EAGVAQSPRYKIIEKRQSVAFWCNPISGHATLYWYQQILGQGPKLLIQFQNNGVVDDSQLPKDRFSAERLKGVDSTLKIQPAKLEDSAVYLCASSLSGGKETQYFGPGTRLTVL.

A word on this clone: The CDR3 end lies 3 residues beyond the end of the read and is filled in from the germline J gene. Other DNA sequences from this sample encode an identical CDR3 as well. The chain couples TRBV10-3 to TRBJ2-3; TRBD1 agrees at 8 bases. The CDR3 has 14 residues. CDR1 is ENHRY, CDR2 SYGVKD, per germline. Partial CDR3 DNA: TGTGCCATTGGGACAGGAGATAGCAATCAGCCG. Residues: CAIGTGDSNQP. The complete CDR3 reads CAIGTGDSNQPQYF.

Of note for this clone: With the read ending 3 residues before the CDR3 end, the germline J gene is used to fill in that end. This chain joins TRBV12-3 or TRBV12-4 and TRBJ2-5, with unresolved D. This CDR3 region has 13 residues. Trimming pared 5 bases from V and 3 bases from J, leaving 10 bases between. CDR3 bases read: TGTGCCAGCAGTCTAACAGAGAAAGAGACC. Its protein product is CASSLTEKET. The whole CDR3 sequence is CASSLTEKETQYF.

Worth noting for this clone: The read terminates 3 residues ahead of where the CDR3 ends, so the germline J gene completes it. The chain employs TRBV19 and TRBJ1-1; 8 positions agree with TRBD1. Trimming at V came to 6 bases and at J to 0 bases, leaving 3 bases not matched to a gene. Germline values: CDR1 LNHDA, CDR2 SQIVND (reference sequence). This CDR3 contains 14 residues. CDR3 loop: CASRDRALNTEAFF. Partial CDR3 DNA: TGTGCCAGTAGGGACAGGGCCTTGAACACTGAA.

The sequenced CDR3 bases are TGTGCCAGCAGTTCCCCCGCCAGGGGGACACCA. Translated: CASSSPARGTP. Given in full, the CDR3 is CASSSPARGTPLFF. The chain is built from TRBV12-3 or TRBV12-4 and TRBJ1-4; 7 bases are a match to TRBD1. The read is 3 residues too short to cover the CDR3 end, so that end is filled in from the germline J gene. This CDR3 is 14 amino acids long.

Worth noting for this clone: The missing CDR3 end, 3 residues past where the read stops, is filled in from the germline J gene. This sequence joins TRBV6-2 or TRBV6-3 and TRBJ2-7; D possibly corresponds to TRBD1 (6 bases). The V end lost 6 bases, the J end lost 6 bases, and 18 bases lay between the germline ends. This CDR3 contains 14 residues. CDR1 and CDR2 from the germline V gene are MNHEY and SVGEGT. The CDR3 loop reads CASSIRGSFPEQYF. The DNA read from the CDR3 is TGTGCCAGCAGCATCAGGGGCAGTTTTCCCGAG.

Remarks on this clone: The CDR3 end is not reached by the read, which stops 3 residues before it; the germline J gene fills it in. The chain carries TRBV20-1 and TRBJ1-5, with 9 bases fitting TRBD1. V was pared by 6 bases and J by 0 bases, with 18 bases of the junction left unmatched. CDR3 length: 19 amino acids. The germline V gene has CDR1 DFQATT and CDR2 SNEGSKA (reference sequence). The covered CDR3 bases are TGCAGTGCCGGGGGAGGGGGCGGGACAGGGATGTATAGCAATCAGCCC. This codes for CSAGGGGGTGMYSNQP. The CDR3 in its entirety is CSAGGGGGTGMYSNQPQHF.

Regarding this clone: The CDR3 goes on 3 residues after the read ends, and that part is filled in from the germline J gene. The gene calls are TRBV7-9 and TRBJ2-3; a possible D gene is TRBD1 (5 bases). CDR3 size: 13 residues. CDR1 and CDR2 from the germline V gene are SEHNR and FQNEAQ (reference sequence). The sequenced CDR3 bases are TGTGCCAGCAGCTTAGGACAGAATCAGCCG. Its protein product is CASSLGQNQP. The entire CDR3 protein reads CASSLGQNQPQYF.

As regards this clone: The CDR3 is cut off 3 residues early in the read; its end comes from the germline J gene. The genes are TRBV5-1 and TRBJ1-4, with a possible D match to TRBD1 (6 bases). This CDR3 spans 16 amino acids. CDR1 is SGHRS, CDR2 YFSETQ, per germline. The ends were cut back, 2 bases at V and 4 bases at J, with 15 bases in the middle. The DNA read from the CDR3 is TGCGCCAGCAGCTTCGCAGGGGACAACCATAATGAAAAA. It codes for CASSFAGDNHNEK. The whole CDR3 protein reads CASSFAGDNHNEKLFF.

Turning to this clone: A read error may produce the germline difference seen at one junction end. The read finishes 3 residues shy of the CDR3 end, and the germline J gene is used to complete it. The chain employs TRBV7-9 and TRBJ1-2, with TRBD1 as a possible D gene (6 bases). This CDR3 is built from 15 residues. Germline CDR1 is SEHNR and CDR2 is FQNEAQ (reference sequence). Here the CDR3 reads CASSWNRDTRYDYTF. The part of the CDR3 DNA that was read is TGTGCCAGCAGCTGGAACCGGGACACCCGCTATGAC.